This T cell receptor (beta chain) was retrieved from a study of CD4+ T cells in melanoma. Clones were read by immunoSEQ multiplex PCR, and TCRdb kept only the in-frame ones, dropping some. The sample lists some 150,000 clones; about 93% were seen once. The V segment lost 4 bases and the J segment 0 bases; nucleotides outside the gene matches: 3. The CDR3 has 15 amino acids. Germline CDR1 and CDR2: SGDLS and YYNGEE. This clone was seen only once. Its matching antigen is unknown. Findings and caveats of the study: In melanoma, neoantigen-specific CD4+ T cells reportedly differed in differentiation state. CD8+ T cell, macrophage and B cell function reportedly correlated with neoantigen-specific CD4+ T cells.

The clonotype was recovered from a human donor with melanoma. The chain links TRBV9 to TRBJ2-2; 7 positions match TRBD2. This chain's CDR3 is CASSNRGANTGELFF. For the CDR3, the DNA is TGTGCCAGCAGCAACCGGGGGGCGAACACCGGGGAGCTGTTTTTT. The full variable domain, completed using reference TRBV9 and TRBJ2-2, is DSGVTQTPKHLITATGQRVTLRCSPRSGDLSVYWYQQSLDQGLQFLIQYYNGEERAKGNILERFSAQQFPDLHSELNLSSLELGDSALYFCASSNRGANTGELFFGEGSRLTVL.